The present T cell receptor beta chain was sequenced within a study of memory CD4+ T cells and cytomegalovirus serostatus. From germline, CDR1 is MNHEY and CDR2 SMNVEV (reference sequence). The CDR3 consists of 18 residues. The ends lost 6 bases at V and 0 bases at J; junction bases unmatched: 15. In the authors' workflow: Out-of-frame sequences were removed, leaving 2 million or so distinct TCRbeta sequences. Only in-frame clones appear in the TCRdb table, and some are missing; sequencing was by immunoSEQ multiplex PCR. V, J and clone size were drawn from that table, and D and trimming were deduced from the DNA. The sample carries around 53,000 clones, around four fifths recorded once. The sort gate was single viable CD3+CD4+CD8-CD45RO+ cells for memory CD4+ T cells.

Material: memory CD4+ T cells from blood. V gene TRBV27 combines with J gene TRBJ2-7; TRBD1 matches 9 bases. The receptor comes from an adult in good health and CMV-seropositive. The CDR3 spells CASRTLSPRDRVSYEQYF. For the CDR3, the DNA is TGTGCCAGCAGAACACTTAGCCCCCGGGACAGGGTCTCCTACGAGCAGTACTTC.